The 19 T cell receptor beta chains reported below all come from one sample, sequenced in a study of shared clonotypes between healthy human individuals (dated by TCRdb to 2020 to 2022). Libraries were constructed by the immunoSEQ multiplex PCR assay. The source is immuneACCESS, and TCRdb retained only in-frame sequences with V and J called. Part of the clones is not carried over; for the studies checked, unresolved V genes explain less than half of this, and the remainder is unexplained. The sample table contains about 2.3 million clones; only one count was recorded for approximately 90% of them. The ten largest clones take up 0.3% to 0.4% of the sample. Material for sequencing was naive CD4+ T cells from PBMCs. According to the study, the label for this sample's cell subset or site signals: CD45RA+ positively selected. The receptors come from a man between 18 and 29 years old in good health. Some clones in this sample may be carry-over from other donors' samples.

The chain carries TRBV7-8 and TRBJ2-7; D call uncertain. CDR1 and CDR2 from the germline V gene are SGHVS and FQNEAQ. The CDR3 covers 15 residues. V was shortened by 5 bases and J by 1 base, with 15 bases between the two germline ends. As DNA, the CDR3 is TGTGCCAGCAGCCCACCCTTTGGAAGGTCCTACGAGCAGTACTTC. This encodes CASSPPFGRSYEQYF.

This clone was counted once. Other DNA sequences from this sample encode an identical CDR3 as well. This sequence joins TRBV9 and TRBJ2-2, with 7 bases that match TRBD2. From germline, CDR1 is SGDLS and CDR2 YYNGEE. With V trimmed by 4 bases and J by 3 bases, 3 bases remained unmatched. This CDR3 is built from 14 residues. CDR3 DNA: TGTGCCAGCAGCCCCCGGGGGGACACCGGGGAGCTGTTTTTT. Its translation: CASSPRGDTGELFF.

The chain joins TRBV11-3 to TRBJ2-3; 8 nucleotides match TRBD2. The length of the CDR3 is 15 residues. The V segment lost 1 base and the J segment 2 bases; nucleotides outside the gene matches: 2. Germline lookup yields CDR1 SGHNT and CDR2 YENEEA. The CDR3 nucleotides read TGTGCCAGCAGCTTAGGTAGCGGGGTCACAGATACGCAGTATTTT. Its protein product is CASSLGSGVTDTQYF.

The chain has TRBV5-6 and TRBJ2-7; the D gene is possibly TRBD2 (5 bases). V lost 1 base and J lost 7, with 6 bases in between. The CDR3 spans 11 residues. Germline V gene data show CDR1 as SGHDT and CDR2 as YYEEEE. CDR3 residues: CASSLRREQYF. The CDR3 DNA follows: TGTGCCAGCAGCTTGAGGAGGGAGCAGTACTTC.

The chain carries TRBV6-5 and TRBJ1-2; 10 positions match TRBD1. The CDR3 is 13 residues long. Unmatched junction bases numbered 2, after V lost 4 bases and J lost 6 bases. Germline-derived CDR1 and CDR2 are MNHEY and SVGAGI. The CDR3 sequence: CASSSGTGDGYTF. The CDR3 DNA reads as TGTGCCAGCAGTTCAGGGACAGGGGATGGCTACACCTTC.

CDR3 DNA: TGTGCCAGCCAGGGGGGAGACCAAGAGACCCAGTACTTC. It codes for CASQGGDQETQYF. The chain combines TRBV6-1 with TRBJ2-5, with a weak D call TRBD1 (7 bases). Germline assignment: CDR1 MNHNS and CDR2 SASEGT. The CDR3 is made up of 13 amino acids. V was pared by 8 bases and J by 0 bases, with 10 bases between.

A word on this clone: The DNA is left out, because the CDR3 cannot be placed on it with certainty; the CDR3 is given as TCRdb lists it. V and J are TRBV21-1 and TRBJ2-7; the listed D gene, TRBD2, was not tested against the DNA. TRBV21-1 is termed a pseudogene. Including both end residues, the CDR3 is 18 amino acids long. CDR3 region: CALPFGQGVAGGTYEQYF.

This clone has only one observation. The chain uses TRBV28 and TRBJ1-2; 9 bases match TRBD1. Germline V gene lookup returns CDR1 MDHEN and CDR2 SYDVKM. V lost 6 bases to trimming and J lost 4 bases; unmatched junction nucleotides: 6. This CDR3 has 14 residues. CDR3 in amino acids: CASRRTGESYGYTF. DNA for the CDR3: TGTGCCAGCAGACGGACAGGGGAGAGCTATGGCTACACCTTC.

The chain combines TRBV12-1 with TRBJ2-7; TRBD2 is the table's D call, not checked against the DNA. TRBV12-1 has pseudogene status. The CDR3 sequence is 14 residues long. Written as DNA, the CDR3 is TGTGCCAGCAGCTCCGCTAGCGGGACCTACGAGCAGTACTTC. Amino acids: CASSSASGTYEQYF.

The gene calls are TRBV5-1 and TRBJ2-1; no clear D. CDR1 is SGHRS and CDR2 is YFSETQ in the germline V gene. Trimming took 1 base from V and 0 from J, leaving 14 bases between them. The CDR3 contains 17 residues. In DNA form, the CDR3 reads TGCGCCAGCAGCTTGTCGCTTGGCGACAACTCCTACAATGAGCAGTTCTTC. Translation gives CASSLSLGDNSYNEQFF.

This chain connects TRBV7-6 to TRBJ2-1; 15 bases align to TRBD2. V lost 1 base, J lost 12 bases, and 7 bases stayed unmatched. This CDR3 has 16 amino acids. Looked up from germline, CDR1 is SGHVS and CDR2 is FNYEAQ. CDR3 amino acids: CASSLEQGLAGGRQFF. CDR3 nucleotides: TGTGCCAGCAGCTTAGAGCAGGGACTAGCGGGAGGTAGGCAGTTCTTC.

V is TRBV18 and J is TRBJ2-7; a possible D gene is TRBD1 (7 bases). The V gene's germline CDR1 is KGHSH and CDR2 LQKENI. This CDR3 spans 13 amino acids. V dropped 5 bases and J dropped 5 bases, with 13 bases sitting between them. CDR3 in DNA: TGTGCCAGCTCAGCGGGACAGACCAACGAGCAGTACTTC. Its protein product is CASSAGQTNEQYF.

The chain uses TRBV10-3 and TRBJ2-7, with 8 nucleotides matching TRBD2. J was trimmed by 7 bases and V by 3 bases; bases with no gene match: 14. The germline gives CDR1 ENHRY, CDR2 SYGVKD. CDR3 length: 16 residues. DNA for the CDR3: TGTGCCATCAGTGACCTCTCGCGAGCGGGAGAGGAGGAGCAGTACTTC. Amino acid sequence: CAISDLSRAGEEEQYF.

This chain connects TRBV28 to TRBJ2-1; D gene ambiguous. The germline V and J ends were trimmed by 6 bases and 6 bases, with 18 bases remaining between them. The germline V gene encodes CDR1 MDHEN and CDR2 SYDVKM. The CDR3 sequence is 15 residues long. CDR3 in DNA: TGTGCCAGCAGCCCCTTTGGGGTCAGGCCCAATGAGCAGTTCTTC. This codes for CASSPFGVRPNEQFF. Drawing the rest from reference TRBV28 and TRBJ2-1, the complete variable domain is DVKVTQSSRYLVKRTGEKVFLECVQDMDHENMFWYRQDPGLGLRLIYFSYDVKMKEKGDIPEGYSVSREKKERFSLILESASTNQTSMYLCASSPFGVRPNEQFFGPGTRLTVL.

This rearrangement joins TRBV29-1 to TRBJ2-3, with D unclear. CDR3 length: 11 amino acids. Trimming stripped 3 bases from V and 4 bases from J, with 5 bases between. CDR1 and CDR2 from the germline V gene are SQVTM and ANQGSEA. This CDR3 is CSVDGSDTQYF. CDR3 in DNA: TGCAGCGTTGATGGATCAGATACGCAGTATTTT.

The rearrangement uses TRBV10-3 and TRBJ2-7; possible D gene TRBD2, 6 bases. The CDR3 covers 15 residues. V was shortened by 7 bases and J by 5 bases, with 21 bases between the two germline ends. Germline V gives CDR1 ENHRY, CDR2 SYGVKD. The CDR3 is CAITPGGARIHEQYF. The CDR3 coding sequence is TGTGCCATCACCCCTGGAGGGGCTAGAATCCACGAGCAGTACTTC.

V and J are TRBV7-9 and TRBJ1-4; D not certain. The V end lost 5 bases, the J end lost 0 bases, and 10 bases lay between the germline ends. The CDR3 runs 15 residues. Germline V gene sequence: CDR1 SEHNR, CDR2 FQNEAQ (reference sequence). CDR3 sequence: CASSPQLATNEKLFF. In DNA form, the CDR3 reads TGTGCCAGCAGCCCCCAGCTTGCAACTAATGAAAAACTGTTTTTT.

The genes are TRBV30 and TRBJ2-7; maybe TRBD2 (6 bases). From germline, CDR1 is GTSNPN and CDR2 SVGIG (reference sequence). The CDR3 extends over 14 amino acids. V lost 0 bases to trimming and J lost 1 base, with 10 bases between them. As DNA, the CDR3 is TGTGCCTGGAGTGTACAGGCGGGGTCCTACGAGCAGTACTTC. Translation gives CAWSVQAGSYEQYF. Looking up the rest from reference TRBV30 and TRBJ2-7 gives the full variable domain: SQTIHQWPATLVQPVGSPLSLECTVEGTSNPNLYWYRQAAGRGLQLLFYSVGIGQISSEVPQNLSASRPQDRQFILSSKKLLLSDSGFYLCAWSVQAGSYEQYFGPGTRLTVT.

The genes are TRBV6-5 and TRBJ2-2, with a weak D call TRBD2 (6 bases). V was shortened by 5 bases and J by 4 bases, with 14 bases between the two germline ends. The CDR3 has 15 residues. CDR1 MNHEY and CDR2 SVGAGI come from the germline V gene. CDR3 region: CASSRFSGSTGELFF. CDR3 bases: TGTGCCAGCAGTCGGTTTAGCGGAAGCACCGGGGAGCTGTTTTTT.